The 9 T cell receptor beta chains below were found in one sample sequenced in a study of CXCR3-negative and CXCR3-positive naive CD8 T cells. Each TRB cDNA library was prepared by 5' RACE (with UMI labels). From the 5' RACE reads, TCRdb lists one entry per CDR3 protein and no DNA. The specimen's table records 100,000 to 150,000 distinct CDR3 sequences. Sequencing was performed on naive CXCR3- CD8+ T cells from blood. Subset denoted: CD45RO-CCR7+CD27+CD95- naive CD8+ T cells lacking CXCR3 (TNR3-). The receptors were sampled from a human donor in good health. Some clones in this sample may be carry-over from other donors' samples.

The chain recombines TRBV20-1 with TRBJ1-2; TCRdb outputs TRBD1, but without DNA this stays unchecked. Germline CDR1 is DFQATT and CDR2 is SNEGSKA (reference sequence). There are 13 residues in the CDR3. The chain's CDR3 is CSASHRDSYGYTF.

The V call is TRBV20-1, the J call TRBJ1-1; checking the TCRdb D call of TRBD1 is not possible without DNA. The CDR3 is 15 amino acids. CDR1 and CDR2 (germline): DFQATT, SNEGSKA (reference sequence). The CDR3 sequence: CSARELGQMNTEAFF.

This chain connects TRBV6-5 to TRBJ1-2. Germline values: CDR1 MNHEY, CDR2 SVGAGI. CDR3 length: 16 amino acids. CDR3 residues: CASSPARSRPNYGYTF.

The gene calls are TRBV28 and TRBJ1-5; TCRdb names TRBD1, which stays unverified in the absence of DNA. Germline V gene sequence: CDR1 MDHEN, CDR2 SYDVKM. The CDR3 contains 16 residues. CDR3 amino acids: CASSLFVGQGTQPQHF.

This chain joins TRBV5-1 and TRBJ2-1; TCRdb designates TRBD2, a call that cannot be tested without DNA. This CDR3 contains 16 residues. Germline V gene lookup returns CDR1 SGHRS and CDR2 YFSETQ. CDR3 region: CASSSMTSRRWNEQFF.

V usage is TRBV12-3 or TRBV12-4 and J usage is TRBJ1-1; TCRdb names TRBD1, which stays unverified in the absence of DNA. CDR3 length: 12 residues. CDR3 sequence reads: CASSSDRVEAFF.

The chain employs TRBV20-1 and TRBJ1-5. The CDR3 has 16 residues. Per the germline V gene, CDR1 is DFQATT and CDR2 is SNEGSKA (reference sequence). The CDR3 protein is CSAREGRAASNQPQHF.

The J gene is TRBJ1-2, the V gene TRBV12-3 or TRBV12-4. The length of the CDR3 is 12 residues. CDR3 sequence: CASSPTEYGYTF.

The rearrangement uses TRBV14 and TRBJ2-7. The length of the CDR3 is 12 residues. The germline gives CDR1 SGHDN, CDR2 FVKESK. The CDR3 reads CASSQFAYEQYF.